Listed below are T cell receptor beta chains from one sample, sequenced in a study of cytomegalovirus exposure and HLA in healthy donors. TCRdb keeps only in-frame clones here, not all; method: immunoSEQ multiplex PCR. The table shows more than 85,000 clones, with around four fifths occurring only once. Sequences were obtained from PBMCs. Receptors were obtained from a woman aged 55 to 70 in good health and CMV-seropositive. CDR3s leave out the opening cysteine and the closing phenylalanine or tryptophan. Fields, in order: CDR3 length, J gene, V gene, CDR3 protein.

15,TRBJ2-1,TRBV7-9,ASSLMIIQRGNNEQF
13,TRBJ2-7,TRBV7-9,SSSLGGDGAYEQY
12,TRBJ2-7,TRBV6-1,ASSRQGAGYEQY
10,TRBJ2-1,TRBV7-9,ASSFAINEQF
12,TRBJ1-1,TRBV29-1,SVSLRDRGSEAF
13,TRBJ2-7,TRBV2,ASSDSYQVSYEQY
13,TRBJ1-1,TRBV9,ASSAQGGLNTEAF
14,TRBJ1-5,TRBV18,ASSPPGMEGNQPQH
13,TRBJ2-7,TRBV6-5,ASSRNDGISYEQY
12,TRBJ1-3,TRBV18,ASSPGSSGNTIY
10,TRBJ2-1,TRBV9,ASTRDSNEQF
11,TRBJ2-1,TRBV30,AWTSGRYYEQF
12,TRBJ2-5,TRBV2,ASTSLAGGQTQY
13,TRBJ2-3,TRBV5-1,ASSLAYPPTDTQY
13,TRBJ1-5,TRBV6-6,ATLEQANVRQPQH
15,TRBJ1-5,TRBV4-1,ASSQDSPGQGRQPQH
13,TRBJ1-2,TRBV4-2,ASSHDRTGGYGYT
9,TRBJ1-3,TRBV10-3,ATIQGNTIY
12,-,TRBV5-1,ASSRLGGGDEQY
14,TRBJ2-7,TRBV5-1,ASSPSTGTLSYEQY
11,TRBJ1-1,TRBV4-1,ASSQGQNTEAF
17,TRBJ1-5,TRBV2,ASRQQAPLLRGNSQPQH
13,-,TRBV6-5,ASSYRLAGGYEQY
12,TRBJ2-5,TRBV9,ASSVGDSQETQY
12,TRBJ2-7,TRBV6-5,ASSRDKSSYEQY
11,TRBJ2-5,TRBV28,ASSLGQQETQY
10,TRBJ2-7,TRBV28,ASSLSLYEQY
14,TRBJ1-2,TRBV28,ASSSMAGRGIYGYT
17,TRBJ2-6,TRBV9,ASSVANTGGYAGANVLT